The rows below give T cell receptor beta chains drawn from one sample of a study of cytomegalovirus exposure and HLA in healthy donors. Repertoires were generated with immunoSEQ multiplex PCR, while TCRdb's copy carries only in-frame clones and drops some. The sample contains 250,000 to 300,000 clones, about nine tenths of which appear only once. The sequenced material came from PBMCs. These receptors were taken from a girl aged 2 to 10 in good health and CMV-seronegative. The CDR3 runs from the conserved cysteine through the conserved F or W. The D gene is left open where the match is weak. Size values are once, few and many counts, or a class for expanded clones, and some rows have none.

TRBV5-4	TRBD2	TRBJ2-3	-	TGTGCCAGCACCCCCCCAGCGGGAGGTTTGGCAGATACGCAGTATTTT	CASTPPAGGLADTQYF
TRBV5-1	TRBD2	TRBJ2-3	-	TGCGCCAGCAGCTCGAGGACTAGCGGGGGCACAGATACGCAGTATTTT	CASSSRTSGGTDTQYF
TRBV6-5	TRBD1	TRBJ1-4	-	TGTGCCAGCAGTTCGGGACAGCTTAATGAAAAACTGTTTTTT	CASSSGQLNEKLFF
TRBV6-6	-	TRBJ2-2	-	TGTGCCAGCAGGGCCGCGAACACCGGGGAGCTGTTTTTT	CASRAANTGELFF
TRBV25-1	-	TRBJ2-7	-	TGTGCCAGCAGTGTTTTTACGTCAGGTACTGACGAGCAGTACTTC	CASSVFTSGTDEQYF
TRBV5-8	TRBD2	TRBJ2-5	-	TGTGCCAGCAGCCCGCTAGCGGGAAGTCAAGAGACCCAGTACTTC	CASSPLAGSQETQYF
TRBV4-1	-	TRBJ2-4	-	TGCGCCAGCAGCCAAGAGCAGGGATGGGCCAAAAACATTCAGTACTTC	CASSQEQGWAKNIQYF
TRBV30	TRBD1	TRBJ2-6	-	TGTGCCTGGAGGGACAGGGCTGGGGCCAACGTCCTGACTTTC	CAWRDRAGANVLTF
TRBV19	-	TRBJ2-2	once	TGTGCCAGTAGTATAGAAGGGGGCACCGGGGAGCTGTTTTTT	CASSIEGGTGELFF
TRBV6-1	TRBD2	TRBJ2-1	-	TGTGCCAGCACCCGTCGACTAGCGGGGGACAATGAGCAGTTCTTC	CASTRRLAGDNEQFF
TRBV5-4	TRBD2	TRBJ2-3	-	TGTGCCAGCAGCTTGGCGGGACTAGGGGTTGATACGCAGTATTTT	CASSLAGLGVDTQYF
TRBV18	-	TRBJ1-3	-	TGTGCCAGCTCCCCCGTGGTGGGGCTAACTGGAAACACCATATATTTT	CASSPVVGLTGNTIYF
TRBV6-5	-	TRBJ2-7	-	TGTGCCAGCAGTTATAGCGCCAAAGAGCAGTACTTC	CASSYSAKEQYF
TRBV6-5	TRBD2	TRBJ2-7	-	TGTGCCAGCAGCGGACTAGCTTACGAGCAGTACTTC	CASSGLAYEQYF
TRBV7-6	TRBD2	TRBJ2-7	-	TGTGCCAGCAGCTACACTAGCGGGAGTTACGAGCAGTACTTC	CASSYTSGSYEQYF
TRBV6-5	-	TRBJ2-2	-	TGTGCCAGCAGTGGGGCCCTCCAGGGTGCCGGGGAGCTGTTTTTT	CASSGALQGAGELFF
TRBV25-1	-	TRBJ1-2	-	TGTGCCAGCAGTGACCCAGGACAGCCTACTGACTATGGCTACACCTTC	CASSDPGQPTDYGYTF
TRBV7-9	TRBD1	TRBJ2-7	-	TGTGCCAGCAGCTGGTGGGGGACAGGTATAGGCGAGCAGTACTTC	CASSWWGTGIGEQYF
TRBV5-4	TRBD1	TRBJ2-7	-	TGTGCCAGCAGCCGGGACAGGGGGTCCTACGAGCAGTACTTC	CASSRDRGSYEQYF
TRBV29-1	-	TRBJ2-3	-	TGCAGCGTTGGGGAGCGTACGGGAGAGGATACGCAGTATTTT	CSVGERTGEDTQYF
TRBV6-6	-	TRBJ1-1	-	TGTGCCAGCAGTTACTTCCCAGGGAACACTGAAGCTTTCTTT	CASSYFPGNTEAFF
TRBV25-1	-	TRBJ2-5	-	TGTGCCAGCCGGACAGTGGCGGAGACCCAGTACTTC	CASRTVAETQYF
TRBV27	-	TRBJ1-5	-	TGTGCCAGCAGCTTGGGAGTTGACAGCAATCAGCCCCAGCATTTT	CASSLGVDSNQPQHF
TRBV30	-	TRBJ1-1	once	TGTGCCTGGAGTACGAGGTCGGCCACTGAAGCTTTCTTT	CAWSTRSATEAFF
TRBV27	-	TRBJ2-2	-	TGTGCCAGCAGTTTGGGACTGGGTACCGGGGAGCTGTTTTTT	CASSLGLGTGELFF
TRBV9	TRBD1	TRBJ1-4	-	TGTGCCAGCAGCGCAGGGGGAACCTGGAATGAAAAACTGTTTTTT	CASSAGGTWNEKLFF
TRBV19	-	TRBJ2-3	-	TGTGCCAGTAGTATAGATCCCGGGGCAGATACGCAGTATTTT	CASSIDPGADTQYF
TRBV27	TRBD1	TRBJ1-5	-	TGTGCCAGCAGTGACAGGGGAGTGTATCAGCCCCAGCATTTT	CASSDRGVYQPQHF
TRBV29-1	-	TRBJ2-5	-	TGCAGCCCTTATAGCGGGACCCAGTACTTC	CSPYSGTQYF
TRBV5-6	TRBD2	TRBJ2-7	-	TGTGCCAGCAGCTTGGTTCGGGCGGGGGACGAGCAGTACTTC	CASSLVRAGDEQYF
TRBV2	-	TRBJ1-6	-	TGTGCCAGCAGGGCCCTGGAGGGCCGGATTTCACCCCTCCACTTT	CASRALEGRISPLHF
TRBV7-2	-	TRBJ1-1	-	TGTGCCAGCAGCCCGACCACACGGGCTGAAGCTTTCTTT	CASSPTTRAEAFF
TRBV6-6	TRBD1	TRBJ2-3	-	TGTGCCAGCAGAACCGGGACAGGGGACACAGATACGCAGTATTTT	CASRTGTGDTDTQYF
TRBV18	-	TRBJ2-5	-	TGTGCCAGCTCACCACCGGAGGGCCTAAAGACCCAGTACTTC	CASSPPEGLKTQYF
TRBV7-2	-	TRBJ1-2	once	TGTGCCAGCAGCTTTTACAGGGCCACCTATGGCTACACCTTC	CASSFYRATYGYTF
TRBV2	TRBD2	TRBJ2-1	once	TGTGCCAGCAGGGCCAATAGCCTGTCTAGCGGGGGAAGCTCCTACAATGAGCAGTTCTTC	CASRANSLSSGGSSYNEQFF
TRBV19	-	TRBJ2-7	-	TGTGCCAGTAGTATAGGCGGGGACTACGAGCAGTACTTC	CASSIGGDYEQYF
TRBV6-5	TRBD1	TRBJ1-1	-	TGTGCCAGCAGTTACTCTAGGGGACAGGTTACCGCTGAAGCTTTCTTT	CASSYSRGQVTAEAFF
TRBV7-8	TRBD2	TRBJ2-1	-	TGTGCCAGCAGCCCCGTGAAGGACCTATCTAGCGGATACACCTACAATGAGCAGTTCTTC	CASSPVKDLSSGYTYNEQFF
TRBV23-1	-	TRBJ1-4	-	TGCGCCAGCCGGGAGGGCAAGAATGAAAAACTGTTTTTT	CASREGKNEKLFF
TRBV25-1	TRBD1	TRBJ1-2	-	TGTGCCAGCAGTGTTACGACAGGGGTGAGGTCGGGCAACTATGGCTACACCTTC	CASSVTTGVRSGNYGYTF
TRBV7-3	-	TRBJ2-1	-	TGTGCCAGCAGCTCCATTATTGGCCATGAGCAGTTCTTC	CASSSIIGHEQFF
TRBV29-1	-	TRBJ2-5	-	TGCAGCGTTGAAGCTATCCGGACACATCAAGAGACCCAGTACTTC	CSVEAIRTHQETQYF
TRBV6-5	-	TRBJ2-1	-	TGTGCCAGCAGTTATAAGGGGCCACCCAATGAGCAGTTCTTC	CASSYKGPPNEQFF
TRBV18	-	TRBJ2-1	-	TGTGCCAGCTCACCGCCTGCCCAGGGCCCCAATGAGCAGTTCTTC	CASSPPAQGPNEQFF
TRBV7-6	-	TRBJ2-5	-	TGTGCCAGCAGCTTAGGAGGGCTGTACCAAGAGACCCAGTACTTC	CASSLGGLYQETQYF
TRBV6-4	-	TRBJ2-1	-	TGTGCCAGCAGATCAGACAGCTCCTACAATGAGCAGTTCTTC	CASRSDSSYNEQFF
TRBV27	-	TRBJ2-1	-	TGTGCCAGCAGTCAGTATTGGCAGGGAGGACATAAAAATGAGCAGTTCTTC	CASSQYWQGGHKNEQFF
TRBV6-5	-	TRBJ1-1	-	TGTGCCAGCAGCCGAGGGATCATGGCCACTGAAGCTTTCTTT	CASSRGIMATEAFF
TRBV7-6	TRBD2	TRBJ2-7	-	TGTGCCAGCAGCATAACTAGCGGGGGCTACGAGCAGTACTTC	CASSITSGGYEQYF
TRBV18	-	TRBJ2-5	once	TGTGCCAGCTCACCCAGGGGCCGGGAGACCCAGTACTTC	CASSPRGRETQYF
TRBV10-2	-	TRBJ2-5	once	TGCGCCAGCAGTGACGGACTACTACAAGAGACCCAGTACTTC	CASSDGLLQETQYF
TRBV2	-	TRBJ1-1	-	TGTGCCAGCAGGAGACAGGATCGTACTGAAGCTTTCTTT	CASRRQDRTEAFF
TRBV5-1	-	TRBJ2-7	once	TGCGCCAGCAGCTTGGCCGCAACAGGGGAGGCCTACGAGCAGTACTTC	CASSLAATGEAYEQYF
TRBV27	TRBD1	TRBJ2-2	-	TGTGCCAGCAGTCATCCGACAGGGAGATTTTCCGGGGAGCTGTTTTTT	CASSHPTGRFSGELFF